One T cell receptor (beta chain) is described in this entry. As originally analysed: The authors estimated nucleated cell counts from reference gene primer amplification. Profiling relied on immunoSEQ multiplex PCR, and the TCRdb table lists in-frame clones only, not all of them. V, J and clone size were drawn from that table, and D and trimming were deduced from the DNA. The sample includes about 210,000 clones, roughly four fifths seen only once; the top ten take 10% to 15%. This specimen comes from a study of blood T cell repertoires in COVID-19. Study-wide background: From the United States, Italy and Spain came samples of acute and convalescent COVID-19. In each case, the material was cDNA or gDNA derived from T cells, B-cell-depleted T cells, or PBMCs.

This CDR3 is 14 amino acids long. Germline V lookup: CDR1 SGHRS, CDR2 YFSETQ. Trimming took off 0 bases at V and 7 bases at J, with 13 bases between the two ends. The sample taken for sequencing was peripheral blood. J is TRBJ1-1 and V is TRBV5-1; TRBD1 might be the D (6 bases). The sequence derives from a woman aged 40 to 50 with acute or convalescent COVID-19. DNA of the CDR3: TGCGCCAGCAGCTTGGTGCAGGGGACGGTTGAAGCTTTCTTT. This codes for CASSLVQGTVEAFF.